The T cell receptor (beta chain) described here comes from a study of technical replicates of blood from several donors. TCRdb keeps only in-frame clones here, not all; method: immunoSEQ multiplex PCR. The table includes 100,000 or so clones, about 94% detected once. This CDR3 has 13 residues. The V segment lost 4 bases and the J segment 7 bases; nucleotides outside the gene matches: 8. Germline loops: CDR1 GTSNPN, CDR2 SVGIG (reference sequence). The source material was T cells isolated from PBMCs. This receptor was identified in a human donor in good health. The J gene is TRBJ2-7, the V gene TRBV30; the match to TRBD1 covers 9 bases. The chain's CDR3 is CAWIGQGSGEQYF. CDR3 bases: TGTGCCTGGATAGGACAGGGGTCGGGGGAGCAGTACTTC.